These 16 T cell receptor beta chains originate from one sample sequenced in a study of blood T cell repertoires in COVID-19. The table came from immunoSEQ multiplex PCR; TCRdb's copy has only in-frame clones and leaves some out. The table has about 68,000 clones, approximately 93% seen once. Sequenced input: peripheral blood. The receptors were sampled from a man in his fifties or sixties with COVID-19, enrolled during active disease.

CDR3 in DNA: TGTGCCAGCATCCTCGGGGGATATGGTTCACCCCTCCACTTT. It codes for CASILGGYGSPLHF. The chain couples TRBV7-8 to TRBJ1-6, with D perhaps matching TRBD1 (5 bases). CDR3 length equals 14 residues. Trimming removed 7 bases from V and 9 bases from J, with 16 bases in between. Germline V lookup: CDR1 SGHVS, CDR2 FQNEAQ. The complete variable domain, with remaining parts taken from reference TRBV7-8 and TRBJ1-6, reads GAGVSQSPRYKVAKRGQDVALRCDPISGHVSLFWYQQALGQGPEFLTYFQNEAQLDKSGLPSDRFFAERPEGSVSTLKIQRTQQEDSAVYLCASILGGYGSPLHFGNGTRLTVT.

This clone was seen only a few times. The CDR3: CASTDRGETQYF. Here the CDR3 DNA reads TGTGCCAGCACCGACAGGGGGGAGACCCAGTACTTC. The rearrangement joins TRBV6-5 to TRBJ2-5, with 9 nucleotides matching TRBD1. V shed 7 bases, J shed 5 bases, and the junction held 2 bases outside the gene matches. Germline lookup yields CDR1 MNHEY and CDR2 SVGAGI. The CDR3 has 12 residues.

In DNA, the CDR3 is TGTGCCAGCCGACGGACAGGTGGTCGATACGAGCAGTACTTC. Protein product: CASRRTGGRYEQYF. This rearrangement joins TRBV28 to TRBJ2-7; TRBD1 aligns across 7 bases. The CDR3 totals 14 residues. With 8 bases clipped from V and 4 bases from J, the junction kept 11 bases outside the gene matches. Per the germline V gene, CDR1 is MDHEN and CDR2 is SYDVKM.

The rearrangement links TRBV6-5 to TRBJ1-2; 11 bases fit TRBD1. This CDR3 spans 13 amino acids. Germline CDR1 MNHEY, CDR2 SVGAGI. The V and J ends lost 6 bases and 6 bases, in that order; junction bases with no gene match: 3. Written as DNA, the CDR3 is TGTGCCAGCAGACGGGACAGGGGGAATGGCTACACCTTC. As protein: CASRRDRGNGYTF.

The CDR3 loop reads CASSPTSRSKNIQYF. The CDR3 DNA reads TGTGCCAGCAGTCCCACTAGCAGATCCAAAAACATTCAGTACTTC. This chain joins TRBV27 and TRBJ2-4; TRBD2 might be the D (6 bases). V shed 5 bases and J shed 2 bases, with 13 bases lying between them. The CDR3 runs 15 residues. Germline V lookup: CDR1 MNHEY, CDR2 SMNVEV (reference sequence).

The V call is TRBV5-1, the J call TRBJ2-5; D remains ambiguous. Germline loops: CDR1 SGHRS, CDR2 YFSETQ. The CDR3 extends over 14 amino acids. V was trimmed by 4 bases and J by 4 bases, leaving 14 bases between them. For the CDR3, the DNA is TGCGCCAGCAGCGTGAGCGTATACCCAGAGACCCAGTACTTC. This codes for CASSVSVYPETQYF.

The DNA for the CDR3 is TGTGCCAGCAGTTTAATCGGACATGCAACTAATGAAAAACTGTTTTTT. Translated: CASSLIGHATNEKLFF. The rearrangement uses TRBV28 and TRBJ1-4; a weak D match, TRBD1 (5 bases). This CDR3 spans 16 amino acids. V shed 2 bases and J shed 0 bases, with 10 bases lying between them. Per germline, CDR1 MDHEN and CDR2 SYDVKM.

The chain carries TRBV9 and TRBJ2-1; 7 bases are a match to TRBD2. Germline CDR1 SGDLS, CDR2 YYNGEE. The CDR3 extends over 13 amino acids. J was trimmed by 7 bases and V by 0 bases; bases with no gene match: 1. CDR3 bases: TGTGCCAGCAGCGTAGCGGGGGGTAATGAGCAGTTCTTC. As protein: CASSVAGGNEQFF.

The chain employs TRBV5-1 and TRBJ2-7; perhaps TRBD1 as D (5 bases). The CDR3 spans 14 residues. Germline loops: CDR1 SGHRS, CDR2 YFSETQ. Trimming cost V 2 bases and J 5 bases, with 14 bases left between them. The CDR3 sequence: CASSFPGNIDEQYV. The CDR3, as DNA: TGCGCCAGCAGCTTCCCAGGGAATATCGACGAGCAGTACGTC.

CDR3 sequence reads: CASSWWQLDTEAFF. The CDR3 region has the DNA TGTGCCAGCAGCTGGTGGCAGCTAGACACTGAAGCTTTCTTT. The rearrangement joins TRBV5-6 to TRBJ1-1; D remains unclear. Looked up from germline, CDR1 is SGHDT and CDR2 is YYEEEE. The CDR3 runs to 14 residues. Trimming shortened V by 3 bases and J by 3 bases, and 12 bases separated the two germline ends.

This sequence joins TRBV30 and TRBJ2-7; 8 positions agree with TRBD1. This CDR3 has 11 amino acids. J gave up 6 bases and V 6 bases, and 4 bases lay outside the gene matches. Germline V CDR1 and CDR2: GTSNPN, SVGIG (reference sequence). The CDR3 DNA reads as TGTGCCTGCAACGGACAGGGCGAGCAGTACTTC. Translated, it gives CACNGQGEQYF. Using reference TRBV30 and TRBJ2-7 for the parts outside the CDR3, the full variable domain is SQTIHQWPATLVQPVGSPLSLECTVEGTSNPNLYWYRQAAGRGLQLLFYSVGIGQISSEVPQNLSASRPQDRQFILSSKKLLLSDSGFYLCACNGQGEQYFGPGTRLTVT.

V and J are TRBV5-5 and TRBJ2-2; TRBD1 agrees at 9 bases. The V and J ends lost 2 bases and 4 bases, in that order; junction bases with no gene match: 6. The CDR3 covers 16 residues. Germline V gene sequence: CDR1 SGHKS, CDR2 YYEKEE (reference sequence). The CDR3 DNA is TGTGCCAGCAGCTTAACAGGGGGCGCGGGCACCGGGGAGCTGTTTTTT. Protein product: CASSLTGGAGTGELFF. The entire variable domain, with the rest obtained from reference TRBV5-5 and TRBJ2-2, is as follows: DAGVTQSPTHLIKTRGQQVTLRCSPISGHKSVSWYQQVLGQGPQFIFQYYEKEERGRGNFPDRFSARQFPNYSSELNVNALLLGDSALYLCASSLTGGAGTGELFFGEGSRLTVL.

The chain carries TRBV6-1 and TRBJ2-5; TRBD2 matches 7 bases. The germline V gene encodes CDR1 MNHNS and CDR2 SASEGT. V lost 1 base, J lost 5 bases, and 4 bases stayed unmatched. The CDR3 is made up of 14 amino acids. CDR3 sequence reads: CASSEGAGEETQYF. CDR3 coding DNA: TGTGCCAGCAGTGAAGGGGCGGGAGAGGAGACCCAGTACTTC.

This clone was counted a few times. This chain joins TRBV14 and TRBJ2-2; a weak D match, TRBD2 (6 bases). Germline V gives CDR1 SGHDN, CDR2 FVKESK. V was pared by 2 bases and J by 6 bases, with 10 bases between. The CDR3 runs to 14 residues. The CDR3 DNA reads as TGTGCCAGCAGCCAAATACCGGGAGCCGGGGAGCTGTTTTTT. It encodes CASSQIPGAGELFF.

The chain combines TRBV7-2 with TRBJ1-1; weak D call: TRBD1 (6 bases). Trimming cost V 3 bases and J 4 bases, with 12 bases left between them. CDR3 length: 14 amino acids. Germline V gene lookup returns CDR1 SGHTA and CDR2 FQGNSA. The CDR3, as DNA: TGTGCCAGCAGCTTGAGGGGCAGGGGCACTGAAGCTTTCTTT. This encodes CASSLRGRGTEAFF.

The chain couples TRBV5-5 to TRBJ1-4; 9 bases fit TRBD1. CDR3 length: 17 residues. J gave up 2 bases and V 4 bases, and 9 bases lay outside the gene matches. CDR1 is SGHKS and CDR2 is YYEKEE in the germline V gene (reference sequence). The CDR3 coding sequence is TGTGCCAGCAGCCCGAGGACAGGGGAAGGGACTAATGAAAAACTGTTTTTT. Its translation is CASSPRTGEGTNEKLFF.